Below, 21 T cell receptor beta chains from the same sample are listed, as sequenced in a study of shared clonotypes between healthy human individuals. TCRdb keeps only in-frame clones here, not all; method: immunoSEQ multiplex PCR. The table includes approximately 2.5 million clones, roughly 93% detected once. Material: naive CD4+ T cells from PBMCs. The subset here: CD45RA+ positively selected. These receptors were obtained from a young man in good health. Some clones in this sample may be carry-over from other donors' samples.

This chain joins TRBV18 and TRBJ2-7; weak D call: TRBD2 (6 bases). In germline, CDR1 is KGHSH, CDR2 LQKENI. The V end was cut by 3 bases, the J end by 4 bases, with 16 bases between. This CDR3 spans 15 amino acids. The CDR3 is CASSPTVGGQYEQYF. As DNA, the CDR3 is TGTGCCAGCTCACCGACGGTCGGAGGGCAGTACGAGCAGTACTTC.

The J gene is TRBJ1-1, the V gene TRBV5-4; 11 nucleotides align to TRBD1. V was clipped by 7 bases and J by 6 bases; unmatched bases: 8. The CDR3 is 14 residues long. Germline values: CDR1 SGHNT, CDR2 YYREEE (reference sequence). The CDR3 is CASGQDRGLAEAFF. CDR3 coding DNA: TGTGCCAGCGGACAGGACAGGGGGCTGGCTGAAGCTTTCTTT. Supplemented by reference TRBV5-4 and TRBJ1-1, the full variable domain reads ETGVTQSPTHLIKTRGQQVTLRCSSQSGHNTVSWYQQALGQGPQFIFQYYREEENGRGNFPPRFSGLQFPNYSSELNVNALELDDSALYLCASGQDRGLAEAFFGQGTRLTVV.

This chain links TRBV9 with TRBJ2-7; D possibly corresponds to TRBD1 (5 bases). Trimming cost V 3 bases and J 8 bases, with 18 bases left between them. There are 14 residues in the CDR3. Germline CDR1 reads SGDLS; CDR2 reads YYNGEE. CDR3 amino acids: CASSAADQGNQQYF. CDR3 coding DNA: TGTGCCAGCAGCGCGGCTGATCAGGGTAACCAGCAGTACTTC.

Details on this clone: This specimen includes other DNA sequences encoding the same CDR3. The DNA of the CDR3 is TGCGCCAGCAGCCCGGGACGGGACTCTGGGGCCAACGTCCTGACTTTC. It translates to CASSPGRDSGANVLTF. The rearrangement links TRBV5-1 to TRBJ2-6; D may be TRBD1 or TRBD2 (5 bases each). This CDR3 is built from 16 residues. V dropped 4 bases and J dropped 0 bases, with 11 bases sitting between them. CDR1 and CDR2 from the germline V gene are SGHRS and YFSETQ.

The V and J genes are TRBV7-2 and TRBJ2-7; D not resolved. Germline values: CDR1 SGHTA, CDR2 FQGNSA. Trimming removed 1 base from V and 3 bases from J, with 7 bases in between. The CDR3 loop spans 13 amino acids. The CDR3 loop reads CASSLVSRYEQYF. CDR3 bases: TGTGCCAGCAGCTTAGTCTCGCGCTACGAGCAGTACTTC.

The V gene is TRBV7-9, the J gene TRBJ2-5; TRBD1 matches at 7 bases. The CDR3 totals 17 residues. Germline V lookup: CDR1 SEHNR, CDR2 FQNEAQ (reference sequence). Trimming took 2 bases from V and 1 from J; bases not matched to a gene: 10. DNA for the CDR3: TGTGCCAGCAGCTTACCCTGGACAGGAATAGGCCAAGAGACCCAGTACTTC. Protein product: CASSLPWTGIGQETQYF. Filled out from reference TRBV7-9 and TRBJ2-5, the complete variable domain reads DTGVSQNPRHKITKRGQNVTFRCDPISEHNRLYWYRQTLGQGPEFLTYFQNEAQLEKSRLLSDRFSAERPKGSFSTLEIQRTEQGDSAMYLCASSLPWTGIGQETQYFGPGTRLLVL.

In the case of this clone: Other DNA sequences in this specimen translate into the identical CDR3. The chain recombines TRBV2 with TRBJ2-1; no clear D gene. The germline V gene encodes CDR1 SNHLY and CDR2 FYNNEI. The CDR3 consists of 12 residues. With 1 base removed from V and 8 bases from J, the gap between germline ends came to 6 bases. The DNA of the CDR3 is TGTGCCAGCAGTGAAGGTGGGGATGAGCAGTTCTTC. It specifies CASSEGGDEQFF.

For the CDR3, the DNA is TGTGCCAGCAGCTTAGGGACTAGCGGGGACGAGCAGTACTTC. Its protein is CASSLGTSGDEQYF. The chain has TRBV7-2 and TRBJ2-7, with 12 bases identical to TRBD2. Per the germline V gene, CDR1 is SGHTA and CDR2 is FQGNSA. Germline trimming cut 1 base from V and 5 bases from J; bases unmatched to any gene: 0. The CDR3 totals 14 residues.

The rearrangement links TRBV25-1 to TRBJ2-7, with a weak D call TRBD1 (5 bases). From germline, CDR1 is MGHDK and CDR2 SYGVNS. The V end lost 9 bases, the J end lost 3 bases, and 15 bases lay between the germline ends. The CDR3 spans 13 residues. CDR3 sequence (DNA): TGTGCCAGTCAAAAAGGGGCCAACTACGAGCAGTACTTC. Translated: CASQKGANYEQYF.

The chain has TRBV19 and TRBJ2-5; D is unclear. CDR1 is LNHDA and CDR2 is SQIVND in the germline V gene (reference sequence). Trimming removed 1 base at V and 1 base at J, with 13 bases between. The CDR3 runs to 16 residues. CDR3 nucleotide sequence: TGTGCCAGTAGTATAGGATACGGTCGGCTCCAAGAGACCCAGTACTTC. It yields the protein CASSIGYGRLQETQYF.

This rearrangement joins TRBV28 to TRBJ2-7; D possibly matches TRBD1 or TRBD2 (6 bases each). The CDR3 is made up of 11 amino acids. Germline-derived CDR1 and CDR2 are MDHEN and SYDVKM. V was trimmed by 7 bases and J by 9 bases, leaving 13 bases between them. The CDR3 sequence is CASTLGGGQYF. The CDR3, as DNA: TGTGCCAGCACTCTCGGGGGCGGGCAGTACTTC.

The chain is built from TRBV18 and TRBJ2-2; 8 nucleotides match TRBD1. This CDR3 has 17 residues. J gave up 4 bases and V 0 bases, and 7 bases lay outside the gene matches. CDR1 KGHSH and CDR2 LQKENI come from the germline V gene. Written as DNA, the CDR3 is TGTGCCAGCTCACCACCCGGGACAGGTCTTACCACCGGGGAGCTGTTTTTT. Its protein is CASSPPGTGLTTGELFF.

The V and J genes are TRBV2 and TRBJ2-3; 14 bases match TRBD2. The ends lost 3 bases at V and 6 bases at J; junction bases unmatched: 2. The germline V gene encodes CDR1 SNHLY and CDR2 FYNNEI. The CDR3 is made up of 15 amino acids. CDR3 bases: TGTGCCAGCAGTGACGGACTAGCGGGAGGTGATACGCAGTATTTT. It is translated as CASSDGLAGGDTQYF.

The genes are TRBV9 and TRBJ1-1; D gene uncertain. Trimming removed 0 bases from V and 0 bases from J, with 12 bases in between. The germline V gene encodes CDR1 SGDLS and CDR2 YYNGEE. There are 16 residues in the CDR3. CDR3 DNA sequence: TGTGCCAGCAGCGTAGCTGCGGGAATCGTGAACACTGAAGCTTTCTTT. Translating it yields CASSVAAGIVNTEAFF.

This chain links TRBV7-3 with TRBJ1-1; D not resolved. The CDR3 consists of 14 residues. Germline loops: CDR1 SGHTA, CDR2 FQGTGA. V lost 1 base and J lost 0, with 6 bases in between. Here the CDR3 reads CASSLIGMNTEAFF. Here the CDR3 DNA reads TGTGCCAGCAGCTTAATAGGTATGAACACTGAAGCTTTCTTT.

CDR3 sequence (DNA): TGTGCCAGCAGTCCAGACCCGCAGAGCACCTACGAGCAGTACTTC. It codes for CASSPDPQSTYEQYF. This chain connects TRBV6-5 to TRBJ2-7, with D uncertain. The germline CDR1 and CDR2 sequences are MNHEY and SVGAGI. The CDR3 is 15 residues long. V lost 5 bases, J lost 2 bases, and 16 bases lay in between.

The chain joins TRBV6-1 to TRBJ2-7, with TRBD2 identical over 9 bases. This CDR3 has 16 residues. Trimming at V came to 4 bases and at J to 2 bases, leaving 9 bases not matched to a gene. Germline V gene lookup returns CDR1 MNHNS and CDR2 SASEGT. CDR3 loop: CASSARTSVLTYEQYF. CDR3 bases: TGTGCCAGCAGTGCTCGGACTAGCGTACTCACCTACGAGCAGTACTTC.

This clone was recorded a few times. The chain combines TRBV6-4 with TRBJ2-7; 10 nucleotides line up with TRBD2. V lost 3 bases, J lost 2 bases, and 4 bases stayed unmatched. This CDR3 has 15 residues. CDR1 is MRHNA, CDR2 SNTAGT, per germline. The CDR3 DNA sequence: TGTGCCAGCAGTGAAGTAGCGGGAGGTGCCTACGAGCAGTACTTC. It codes for CASSEVAGGAYEQYF.

This clone was recorded once. V usage is TRBV28 and J usage is TRBJ2-2; possibly TRBD2 for D (6 bases). The CDR3 is 16 residues long. Looked up from germline, CDR1 is MDHEN and CDR2 is SYDVKM. Trimming cost V 4 bases and J 1 base, with 13 bases left between them. The DNA of the CDR3 is TGTGCCAGCAGTTACTCTACGGGAGAGAACACCGGGGAGCTGTTTTTT. This sequence encodes CASSYSTGENTGELFF.

The chain has TRBV5-1 and TRBJ2-3; D ambiguous. The V end lost 0 bases, the J end lost 3 bases, and 11 bases lay between the germline ends. Germline V gene lookup returns CDR1 SGHRS and CDR2 YFSETQ. This CDR3 is 15 amino acids long. This CDR3 reads CASSLAGPLTDTQYF. In DNA, the CDR3 is TGCGCCAGCAGCTTGGCTGGGCCGTTGACAGATACGCAGTATTTT.

The rearrangement uses TRBV13 and TRBJ1-6; no reliable D call. Germline assignment: CDR1 PRHDT and CDR2 FYEKMQ (reference sequence). The V end lost 5 bases, the J end lost 13 bases, and 12 bases lay between the germline ends. This CDR3 spans 12 amino acids. CDR3 in amino acids: CASSVLSGPLHF. CDR3 nucleotides: TGTGCCAGCAGCGTACTCTCGGGCCCCCTCCACTTT.